These 19 T cell receptor beta chains came from one sample sequenced in a study of T cells in Graves' hyperthyroidism and ophthalmopathy. Amplified regions were TCR beta CDR3 sequences from RNA transcripts. First-round RT-PCR targeting the TCR CDR3 was performed with the HTBI primer set. TCRdb re-derived calls from the multiplex PCR reads in MiXCR, one entry per CDR3 protein. The top ten clones hold 45% to 50% of a sample with 300,000 to 400,000 distinct CDR3 sequences, 18% of them seen once. Sequencing input: blood. These TCRs come from a woman in her fifties or sixties with Graves' hyperthyroidism.

The V gene is TRBV6-1, the J gene TRBJ2-1; 8 bases match TRBD1. Germline V gives CDR1 MNHNS, CDR2 SASEGT. The CDR3 length is 15 residues. V shed 5 bases and J 4 bases; nucleotides not matched to a gene: 7. The CDR3 nucleotides read TGTGCCAGCAGTCCCGACCGGACAGGGTACAATGAGCAGTTCTTC. As protein: CASSPDRTGYNEQFF.

The genes are TRBV27 and TRBJ2-1, with TRBD2 matching 9 bases. The CDR3 totals 15 residues. Germline-derived CDR1 and CDR2 are MNHEY and SMNVEV (reference sequence). V was clipped by 6 bases and J by 8 bases; unmatched bases: 11. CDR3 in DNA: TGTGCCAGCAGCCAAGAGGGACTAGCCAGCGATGAGCAGTTCTTC. As protein: CASSQEGLASDEQFF.

In this sample, this clonotype turned up a few times. This sequence joins TRBV19 and TRBJ1-1; D is ambiguous. The CDR3 has 13 residues. Germline lookup yields CDR1 LNHDA and CDR2 SQIVND (reference sequence). The V and J ends lost 3 bases and 4 bases respectively, with 9 bases between them. Written as DNA, the CDR3 is TGTGCCAGTAGTATTGCCCTGGGCACTGAAGCTTTCTTT. Translating it yields CASSIALGTEAFF.

This clonotype was detected many times. The chain joins TRBV7-2 to TRBJ2-4; 10 bases agree with TRBD2. The CDR3 loop spans 15 amino acids. Trimming removed 1 base from V and 4 bases from J; junction bases left unmatched: 1. Germline values: CDR1 SGHTA, CDR2 FQGNSA. The CDR3, as DNA: TGTGCCAGCAGCTTAGAACTAGCGGGGAAAAACATTCAGTACTTC. It codes for CASSLELAGKNIQYF. Supplemented by reference TRBV7-2 and TRBJ2-4, the full variable domain reads GAGVSQSPSNKVTEKGKDVELRCDPISGHTALYWYRQSLGQGLEFLIYFQGNSAPDKSGLPSDRFSAERTGGSVSTLTIQRTQQEDSAVYLCASSLELAGKNIQYFGAGTRLSVL.

The chain is built from TRBV3-1 and TRBJ2-7; 10 bases map to TRBD2. This CDR3 is built from 16 residues. Germline lookup yields CDR1 LGHDT and CDR2 YNNKEL (reference sequence). The trim removed 0 bases at V and 4 bases at J, leaving 6 bases unmatched. CDR3 sequence reads: CASSQERQTSGYEQYF. The CDR3 nucleotides read TGTGCCAGCAGCCAAGAACGGCAGACTAGCGGGTACGAGCAGTACTTC.

This clonotype has only a few counts. This chain links TRBV6-1 with TRBJ2-2, with a weak D call TRBD2 (5 bases). The CDR3 covers 13 residues. Germline loops: CDR1 MNHNS, CDR2 SASEGT. The V end was cut by 6 bases, the J end by 6 bases, with 11 bases between. In DNA form, the CDR3 reads TGTGCCAGCAGCCACGGGGTGGCCGGGGAGCTGTTTTTT. This encodes CASSHGVAGELFF.

V and J are TRBV11-3 and TRBJ2-3, with 10 nucleotides matching TRBD1. Trimming at V came to 5 bases and at J to 4 bases, leaving 6 bases not matched to a gene. This CDR3 is 15 amino acids long. CDR1 and CDR2 from the germline V gene are SGHNT and YENEEA. The CDR3 DNA follows: TGTGCCAGCAGCCGGGGGACAGGGGTGGCAGATACGCAGTATTTT. It yields the protein CASSRGTGVADTQYF. Full variable domain (rest looked up from reference TRBV11-3 and TRBJ2-3): EAGVVQSPRYKIIEKKQPVAFWCNPISGHNTLYWYLQNLGQGPELLIRYENEEAVDDSQLPKDRFSAERLKGVDSTLKIQPAELGDSAVYLCASSRGTGVADTQYFGPGTRLTVL.

This clonotype occurred a few times. The chain combines TRBV2 with TRBJ1-3, with D uncertain. CDR1 and CDR2 from the germline V gene are SNHLY and FYNNEI. Deletions cut 6 bases from V and 10 bases from J, with 22 bases between. The CDR3 is 15 residues long. CDR3: CASSAPKETGGTIYF. CDR3 in DNA: TGTGCCAGCAGCGCTCCGAAGGAGACGGGAGGAACCATATATTTT.

V usage is TRBV28 and J usage is TRBJ2-5; D gene ambiguous. Trimming cost V 4 bases and J 5 bases, with 8 bases left between them. This CDR3 has 12 residues. Germline-derived CDR1 and CDR2 are MDHEN and SYDVKM. The CDR3 loop is CASSWAGETQYF. Here the CDR3 DNA reads TGTGCCAGCAGTTGGGCTGGTGAGACCCAGTACTTC. The whole variable domain, remainder taken from reference TRBV28 and TRBJ2-5, is DVKVTQSSRYLVKRTGEKVFLECVQDMDHENMFWYRQDPGLGLRLIYFSYDVKMKEKGDIPEGYSVSREKKERFSLILESASTNQTSMYLCASSWAGETQYFGPGTRLLVL.

V is TRBV10-3 and J is TRBJ2-3, with D possibly called TRBD1 or TRBD2 (5 bases each). Trimming stripped 0 bases from V and 4 bases from J, with 8 bases between. Germline V gene lookup returns CDR1 ENHRY and CDR2 SYGVKD. CDR3 length: 14 residues. The CDR3 DNA reads TGTGCCATCAGTGAGTCGGGGGACCCAGATACGCAGTATTTT. Protein product: CAISESGDPDTQYF.

Ten or more counts support this clonotype. This chain links TRBV2 with TRBJ1-4, with 7 bases that match TRBD1. CDR1 and CDR2 (germline): SNHLY, FYNNEI. The trim removed 6 bases at V and 5 bases at J, leaving 6 bases unmatched. The CDR3 length is 14 residues. The CDR3 sequence: CASRRDSQNEKLFF. CDR3 coding DNA: TGTGCCAGCAGACGGGACAGTCAAAATGAAAAACTGTTTTTT.

The chain joins TRBV13 to TRBJ1-2; 7 nucleotides line up with TRBD1. Trimming at V came to 2 bases and at J to 0 bases, leaving 3 bases not matched to a gene. Germline CDR1 is PRHDT and CDR2 is FYEKMQ (reference sequence). CDR3 length equals 15 residues. The CDR3, as DNA: TGTGCCAGCAGCTTACTACAGGGGTCTAACTATGGCTACACCTTC. Translating it yields CASSLLQGSNYGYTF.

CDR3 amino acids: CATSKGQPGYDEQFF. The CDR3 nucleotides are TGTGCCACCAGCAAAGGACAGCCAGGGTATGATGAGCAGTTCTTC. The chain employs TRBV15 and TRBJ2-1; possibly TRBD1 for D (6 bases). The length of the CDR3 is 15 residues. Germline V gives CDR1 LNHNV, CDR2 YYDKDF (reference sequence). Trimming pared 4 bases from V and 8 bases from J, leaving 18 bases between.

This clonotype was seen a few times. This sequence joins TRBV6-5 and TRBJ1-2; D might be TRBD1 (5 bases). The V gene lost 0 bases and the J gene lost 6 bases, with 8 bases spanning the gap. The CDR3 runs 13 residues. From germline, CDR1 is MNHEY and CDR2 SVGAGI. This CDR3 reads CASSYSGRDGYTF. DNA for the CDR3: TGTGCCAGCAGTTACTCGGGACGGGATGGCTACACCTTC.

This clonotype was found many times. This chain joins TRBV11-2 and TRBJ2-1; 14 bases are shared with TRBD2. Unmatched junction bases numbered 2, after V lost 5 bases and J lost 5 bases. This CDR3 has 15 amino acids. Germline V gene sequence: CDR1 SGHAT, CDR2 FQNNGV. The CDR3, as DNA: TGTGCCAGCAGCCGGGGACTAGCGGGGGACAATGAGCAGTTCTTC. Translating it yields CASSRGLAGDNEQFF.

This clonotype was observed many times. The chain combines TRBV27 with TRBJ2-3; the D call may be TRBD1 or TRBD2 (6 bases each). Germline lookup yields CDR1 MNHEY and CDR2 SMNVEV (reference sequence). The CDR3 is 14 residues long. The V end was cut by 2 bases, the J end by 5 bases, with 11 bases between. CDR3 sequence (DNA): TGTGCCAGCAGTTTAAGGGGGGCAGAAGATACGCAGTATTTT. Translated, it gives CASSLRGAEDTQYF.

Many counts were recorded for this clonotype. V and J are TRBV5-1 and TRBJ2-1, with D perhaps matching TRBD2 (6 bases). The germline gives CDR1 SGHRS, CDR2 YFSETQ. This CDR3 has 15 residues. Trimming took off 0 bases at V and 2 bases at J, with 9 bases between the two ends. The CDR3 nucleotides read TGCGCCAGCAGCTTGGTGGGACTCCCCTACAATGAGCAGTTCTTC. This gives the protein CASSLVGLPYNEQFF.

J is TRBJ2-5 and V is TRBV6-1; 8 nucleotides match TRBD1. This CDR3 is built from 14 residues. Looked up from germline, CDR1 is MNHNS and CDR2 is SASEGT. V shed 5 bases and J 5 bases; nucleotides not matched to a gene: 7. The DNA of the CDR3 is TGTGCCAGCAGTCGGACACAGGGGGATGAGACCCAGTACTTC. This encodes CASSRTQGDETQYF.

J is TRBJ2-4 and V is TRBV6-2 or TRBV6-3, with D perhaps matching TRBD1 or TRBD2 (5 bases each). The CDR3 loop spans 13 amino acids. V was trimmed by 0 bases and J by 8 bases, leaving 8 bases between them. Germline V gene sequence: CDR1 MNHEY, CDR2 SVGEGT. The CDR3 is CASSYSRGDIQYF. Here the CDR3 DNA reads TGTGCCAGCAGTTACTCGAGAGGGGACATTCAGTACTTC.